This TCR beta chain was identified during a study of shared clonotypes between healthy human individuals. As for this clone: Its antigen remains unidentified. The same CDR3 is also encoded by other DNA sequences in this sample.

The CDR3 covers 14 residues. V gave up 5 bases and J gave up 5 bases; unmatched junction bases: 7. The germline gives CDR1 SEHNR, CDR2 FQNEAQ (reference sequence). Here immunoSEQ multiplex PCR was the method, and the copy in TCRdb shows in-frame clones only, minus some. This table has approximately 1.4 million clones, approximately 98% appearing once. A split of CD4+ cells into CD45RA+ naive and CD45RA-negative memory subsets was performed. Study results and limitations: Only blood was sampled; tissue repertoires likely differ.

This clonotype originated in a man aged 30-40 years in good health. The sample taken for sequencing was naive CD4+ T cells sorted from blood. This sample's subset: CD45RA+ positively selected. The chain recombines TRBV7-9 with TRBJ1-2, with 8 nucleotides matching TRBD1. CDR3 sequence: CASSRGTGLYGYTF. Here the CDR3 DNA reads TGTGCCAGCAGCAGGGGGACAGGACTATATGGCTACACCTTC.